Shown below are 12 T cell receptor beta chains from a single sample sequenced in a study of monozygotic twins with inflammatory bowel disease. For each CDR3 protein, TCRdb gives one entry from its re-call of the 5' RACE reads, without DNA. This sample's clone table lists over 100,000 distinct CDR3 sequences. Sequencing was carried out using blood. The receptor set was obtained from a human donor with ulcerative colitis or Crohn's disease, or a healthy co-twin of an affected twin (not recorded which).

The V and J genes are TRBV7-2 and TRBJ2-5; no DNA is available, so the TRBD2 call from TCRdb remains unchecked. The CDR3 extends over 13 amino acids. Germline CDR1 and CDR2: SGHTA and FQGNSA. This chain's CDR3 is CASSRGGEETQYF.

The V call is TRBV5-1, the J call TRBJ1-1; TCRdb designates TRBD1, a call that cannot be tested without DNA. Germline CDR1 and CDR2: SGHRS and YFSETQ. The CDR3 runs 16 residues. The CDR3 loop is CASSLLLGQMNTEAFF.

The chain carries TRBV20-1 and TRBJ2-7; TCRdb's D call, TRBD2, is unchecked because there is no DNA. CDR1 DFQATT and CDR2 SNEGSKA come from the germline V gene (reference sequence). The CDR3 totals 13 residues. CDR3 loop: CSASSRDPYEQYF.

The CDR3 region is CASSLALQGTYEQYF. The J gene is TRBJ2-7, the V gene TRBV7-2; the TCRdb D gene call, TRBD1, has no DNA to confirm it. There are 15 residues in the CDR3. Germline lookup yields CDR1 SGHTA and CDR2 FQGNSA.

CDR3 loop: CASSLAGRAEEKLFF. The chain combines TRBV5-1 with TRBJ1-4. This CDR3 is built from 15 residues. Germline lookup yields CDR1 SGHRS and CDR2 YFSETQ. The entire variable domain, with the rest obtained from reference TRBV5-1 and TRBJ1-4, is as follows: KAGVTQTPRYLIKTRGQQVTLSCSPISGHRSVSWYQQTPGQGLQFLFEYFSETQRNKGNFPGRFSGRQFSNSRSEMNVSTLELGDSALYLCASSLAGRAEEKLFFGSGTQLSVL.

The chain is built from TRBV29-1 and TRBJ2-6; TCRdb names TRBD2, which stays unverified in the absence of DNA. CDR3 length: 14 amino acids. Germline assignment: CDR1 SQVTM and CDR2 ANQGSEA. CDR3 protein: CSVDGGGGANVLTF.

The V gene is TRBV7-9, the J gene TRBJ2-4; absent DNA, TCRdb's TRBD1 call cannot be checked. Germline assignment: CDR1 SEHNR and CDR2 FQNEAQ (reference sequence). The CDR3 spans 14 residues. The CDR3 is CASRRGQGPNIQYF.

This CDR3 is CASSQDLGGGQETQYF. The chain carries TRBV4-2 and TRBJ2-5; as DNA is missing, the TRBD1 call by TCRdb cannot be tested. The germline V gene encodes CDR1 LGHNA and CDR2 YNFKEQ. The CDR3 covers 16 residues.

This rearrangement joins TRBV20-1 to TRBJ2-3; the TRBD1 assignment by TCRdb is unverifiable without DNA. This CDR3 has 15 residues. The germline V gene has CDR1 DFQATT and CDR2 SNEGSKA (reference sequence). CDR3 amino acids: CSARAPPTGADTQYF.

The chain couples TRBV6-1 to TRBJ1-5; the TCRdb D gene call, TRBD1, has no DNA to confirm it. CDR1 and CDR2 from the germline V gene are MNHNS and SASEGT. The CDR3 sequence is 15 residues long. CDR3 amino acids: CASSPVGGGDQPQHF.

The CDR3 loop is CASSRIAEYTDTQYF. The rearrangement joins TRBV7-2 to TRBJ2-3; TCRdb indicates TRBD2, and absent DNA this call remains unverified. CDR1 and CDR2 (germline): SGHTA, FQGNSA. This CDR3 is 15 amino acids long.

This rearrangement joins TRBV5-1 to TRBJ1-1. The V gene's germline CDR1 is SGHRS and CDR2 YFSETQ. The CDR3 contains 16 residues. The CDR3 sequence is CASSLSPGDLDTEAFF.